Listed below are T cell receptor beta chains from one sample, sequenced in a study of shared clonotypes between healthy human individuals. Repertoires were generated with immunoSEQ multiplex PCR, while TCRdb's copy carries only in-frame clones and drops some. The sample yields some 600,000 clones, 95% to 96% seen once. Sequencing input: naive CD8+ T cells sorted from blood. These receptors came from a woman aged 25 to 39 in good health. The CDR3 runs from the conserved cysteine through the conserved F or W. Each record gives: J gene, D gene, V gene, clone size, CDR3 protein, CDR3 DNA. The D gene is left open where the match is weak. Size is omitted from some rows. Given values are once, few, many or a class for expanded clones.

TRBJ2-1,-,TRBV27,-,CASRLAGLGNEQFF,TGTGCCAGCAGATTGGCTGGTCTTGGCAATGAGCAGTTCTTC
TRBJ2-1,-,TRBV4-1,-,CASSQDPEGVNEQFF,TGCGCCAGCAGCCAAGATCCCGAGGGGGTCAATGAGCAGTTCTTC
TRBJ2-3,TRBD2,TRBV13,-,CASSGQRELTDTQYF,TGTGCCAGCAGCGGACAGCGGGAGCTCACAGATACGCAGTATTTT
TRBJ2-7,TRBD2,TRBV15,-,CATSKTLASGSYEQYF,TGTGCCACCAGCAAAACTCTGGCTAGCGGGAGTTACGAGCAGTACTTC
TRBJ2-7,-,TRBV7-9,-,CASSPSYEQYF,TGTGCCAGCAGCCCCTCCTACGAGCAGTACTTC
TRBJ1-1,TRBD1,TRBV19,-,CASTRRAGQGLNTEAFF,TGTGCCAGTACCCGTCGAGCGGGACAGGGCCTCAACACTGAAGCTTTCTTT
TRBJ2-1,-,TRBV6-6,-,CASSWGVRDEQFF,TGTGCCAGCAGTTGGGGTGTTAGGGATGAGCAGTTCTTC
TRBJ1-5,-,TRBV6-5,once,CASRIDSSNQPQHF,TGTGCCAGCAGGATAGACAGTAGCAATCAGCCCCAGCATTTT
TRBJ1-4,TRBD1,TRBV2,-,CASSPLGTAPEKLFF,TGTGCCAGCAGTCCCCTAGGGACAGCGCCAGAAAAACTGTTTTTT
TRBJ2-7,-,TRBV27,-,CASNDGTPGGEQYF,TGTGCCAGCAACGACGGGACTCCAGGAGGCGAGCAGTACTTC
TRBJ1-1,-,TRBV7-9,-,CASSLEDFMNTEAFF,TGTGCCAGCAGCTTAGAAGACTTCATGAACACTGAAGCTTTCTTT
TRBJ1-2,-,TRBV27,-,CASRPYEPDYGYTF,TGTGCCAGCAGACCATATGAGCCAGACTATGGCTACACCTTC
TRBJ1-1,-,TRBV27,-,CASIDNPRDASLNTEAFF,TGTGCCAGCATCGACAACCCCCGGGACGCAAGCTTGAACACTGAAGCTTTCTTT
TRBJ2-7,TRBD2,TRBV2,-,CASSPGRGTRYEQYF,TGTGCCAGCAGTCCCGGGAGGGGGACAAGATACGAGCAGTACTTC
TRBJ2-1,-,TRBV9,once,CASSGLGDEQFF,TGTGCCAGCAGCGGATTGGGGGATGAGCAGTTCTTC
TRBJ1-3,-,TRBV2,-,CASSESSSGNTIYF,TGTGCCAGCAGTGAGTCAAGCTCTGGAAACACCATATATTTT
TRBJ2-1,-,TRBV19,-,CASSIVAYNEQFF,TGTGCCAGTAGTATCGTCGCGTACAATGAGCAGTTCTTC
TRBJ2-7,-,TRBV11-2,-,CASSLGGLPSSYEQYF,TGTGCCAGCAGCTTAGGGGGACTCCCGAGCTCCTACGAGCAGTACTTC
TRBJ1-1,TRBD1,TRBV7-9,-,CASSPGQGRDTEAFF,TGTGCCAGCAGCCCTGGACAGGGTAGAGACACTGAAGCTTTCTTT
TRBJ1-4,-,TRBV12-5,once,CASGLPPAGSNEKLFF,TGTGCTAGTGGTTTGCCCCCGGCAGGGTCTAATGAAAAACTGTTTTTT
TRBJ2-1,-,TRBV6-6,-,CASSYGQAVANEQFF,TGTGCCAGCAGTTACGGCCAAGCGGTCGCCAATGAGCAGTTCTTC
TRBJ1-1,-,TRBV19,-,CASSIGVREGPNTEAFF,TGTGCCAGTAGTATAGGGGTGAGGGAGGGACCGAACACTGAAGCTTTCTTT
TRBJ2-7,-,TRBV7-8,once,CASSSSGSYEQYF,TGTGCCAGCAGCTCCAGCGGTTCTTACGAGCAGTACTTC
TRBJ2-1,-,TRBV27,-,CASSLSAVVFYNEQFF,TGTGCCAGCAGTTTGTCTGCAGTTGTGTTTTACAATGAGCAGTTCTTC
TRBJ2-7,-,TRBV11-2,-,CASSLTDAPYEQYF,TGTGCCAGCAGCTTAACTGACGCTCCCTACGAGCAGTACTTC
TRBJ2-7,-,TRBV7-9,-,CASSSVYSSEQYF,TGTGCCAGCAGCTCCGTCTACAGCAGCGAGCAGTACTTC
TRBJ2-4,-,TRBV4-2,once,CASSPEDSQVLAKNIQYF,TGTGCCAGCAGCCCGGAGGACAGTCAGGTTCTAGCCAAAAACATTCAGTACTTC
TRBJ2-1,TRBD2,TRBV7-9,once,CASLPGTSGNNEQFF,TGTGCCAGCCTCCCTGGGACTAGCGGCAACAATGAGCAGTTCTTC
TRBJ1-1,-,TRBV15,-,CATSREFWTEAFF,TGTGCCACCAGCAGAGAGTTTTGGACTGAAGCTTTCTTT
TRBJ1-4,TRBD1,TRBV27,-,CASSSGDSNEKLFF,TGTGCCAGCAGTTCAGGGGACAGTAATGAAAAACTGTTTTTT
TRBJ1-2,-,TRBV2,-,CASSPRAAIYGYTF,TGTGCCAGCTCCCCCCGGGCAGCTATTTATGGCTACACCTTC
TRBJ1-1,-,TRBV6-6,-,CASSCGKILKTPAFF,TGTGCCAGCAGTTGTGGTAAGATCCTAAAAACCCCGGCTTTCTTT
TRBJ1-1,-,TRBV29-1,few,CSVRGNTEAFF,TGCAGCGTTAGGGGGAACACTGAAGCTTTCTTT
TRBJ2-7,-,TRBV29-1,-,CSVAGDRYEQYF,TGCAGCGTTGCGGGTGATCGCTACGAGCAGTACTTC
TRBJ2-3,TRBD2,TRBV5-1,-,CASAEEVLTAGGTDTQYF,TGCGCCAGCGCCGAGGAGGTCCTCACAGCGGGAGGCACAGATACGCAGTATTTT
TRBJ2-7,TRBD2,TRBV28,-,CASNLSGGPAYEQYF,TGTGCCAGCAACCTTTCGGGAGGGCCCGCCTACGAGCAGTACTTC
TRBJ2-7,-,TRBV6-1,-,CASSEFIPSGDYEQYF,TGTGCCAGCAGTGAATTCATCCCCTCTGGGGACTACGAGCAGTACTTC
TRBJ2-7,-,TRBV7-6,-,CASSPTARGGEQYF,TGTGCCAGCAGCCCTACAGCGCGGGGAGGAGAGCAGTACTTC
TRBJ1-1,-,TRBV27,-,CASSLTDMNTEAFF,TGTGCCAGCAGTTTAACGGACATGAACACTGAAGCTTTCTTT
TRBJ2-5,TRBD1,TRBV5-6,-,CASSPGTGGGETQYF,TGTGCCAGCAGCCCGGGGACAGGGGGCGGAGAGACCCAGTACTTC
TRBJ2-7,-,TRBV19,-,CASSTALVNEQYF,TGTGCCAGTAGTACCGCACTGGTAAACGAGCAGTACTTC
TRBJ2-7,TRBD1,TRBV10-3,-,CAIRSPGQGLAYEQYF,TGTGCCATCAGATCCCCGGGACAGGGGCTGGCCTACGAGCAGTACTTC
TRBJ2-7,TRBD2,TRBV14,-,CASSPGTSYFYEQYF,TGTGCCAGCAGCCCAGGGACTAGCTATTTCTACGAGCAGTACTTC
TRBJ1-1,-,TRBV19,-,CASSASRGYTEAFF,TGTGCCAGTAGTGCCTCACGTGGGTACACTGAAGCTTTCTTT